Shown below are 5 T cell receptor beta chains from a single sample sequenced in a study of CD8+ T cells in alopecia areata. Investigators isolated RNA and reverse transcribed it into cDNA to act as the sequencing template. TCRdb keeps only in-frame clones here, not all; method: immunoSEQ multiplex PCR. The sample records 70,000 or so clones, approximately 61% being singletons. The input for sequencing was CD8+ T cells sorted from blood, taken at week 0. These receptors came from a human donor with alopecia areata.

This clone was detected once. The rearrangement uses TRBV7-9 and TRBJ2-1; 10 positions agree with TRBD2. Germline CDR1 and CDR2: SEHNR and FQNEAQ (reference sequence). V shed 5 bases, J shed 4 bases, and the junction held 11 bases outside the gene matches. This CDR3 has 17 residues. This chain's CDR3 is CASSPHPGTSDYNEQFF. The DNA for the CDR3 is TGTGCCAGCAGCCCCCACCCCGGGACTAGCGATTACAATGAGCAGTTCTTC.

V is TRBV4-3 and J is TRBJ1-1; D may be TRBD1 (6 bases). The CDR3 has 15 amino acids. The V and J ends lost 3 bases and 1 base respectively, with 12 bases between them. The V gene's germline CDR1 is LGHNA and CDR2 YSLEER. The CDR3 region has the DNA TGCGCCAGCAGCCAGCGGACAGACGCGAACACTGAAGCTTTCTTT. It is translated as CASSQRTDANTEAFF.

This clone was counted a few times. This chain links TRBV29-1 with TRBJ1-2; no definite D call. Trimming shortened V by 1 base and J by 4 bases, and 10 bases separated the two germline ends. The CDR3 sequence is 13 residues long. CDR1 is SQVTM, CDR2 ANQGSEA, per germline. The CDR3 DNA reads as TGCAGCGTTGAAGGGATGGATGTCTATGGCTACACCTTC. Its protein product is CSVEGMDVYGYTF.

V and J are TRBV6-6 and TRBJ1-2, with a weak D call TRBD1 (6 bases). CDR3 length: 15 amino acids. Trimming cost V 5 bases and J 4 bases, with 17 bases left between them. Germline CDR1 MNHNY, CDR2 SVGAGI (reference sequence). The CDR3 spells CASSLSTTGIYGYTF. The CDR3 DNA reads TGTGCCAGCAGTCTATCGACCACAGGGATCTATGGCTACACCTTC.

V and J are TRBV7-9 and TRBJ2-1; 9 bases are shared with TRBD1. The CDR3 length is 15 residues. Germline values: CDR1 SEHNR, CDR2 FQNEAQ (reference sequence). With V trimmed by 4 bases and J by 6 bases, 7 bases remained unmatched. CDR3 protein: CASSSAGTGINEQFF. CDR3 bases: TGTGCCAGCAGCTCCGCCGGGACAGGGATCAATGAGCAGTTCTTC.